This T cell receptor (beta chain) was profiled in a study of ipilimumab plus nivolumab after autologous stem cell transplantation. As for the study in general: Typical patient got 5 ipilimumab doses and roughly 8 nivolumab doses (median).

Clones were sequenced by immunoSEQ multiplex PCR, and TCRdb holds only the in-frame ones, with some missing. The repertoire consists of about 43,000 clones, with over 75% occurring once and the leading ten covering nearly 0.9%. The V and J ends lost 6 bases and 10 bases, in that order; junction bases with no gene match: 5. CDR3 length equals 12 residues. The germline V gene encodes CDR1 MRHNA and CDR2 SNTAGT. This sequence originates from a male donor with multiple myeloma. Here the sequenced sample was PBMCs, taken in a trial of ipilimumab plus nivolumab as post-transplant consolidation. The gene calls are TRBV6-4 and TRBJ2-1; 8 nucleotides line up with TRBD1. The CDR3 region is CASRDRGKEQFF. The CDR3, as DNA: TGTGCCAGCAGAGACAGGGGAAAGGAGCAGTTCTTC.